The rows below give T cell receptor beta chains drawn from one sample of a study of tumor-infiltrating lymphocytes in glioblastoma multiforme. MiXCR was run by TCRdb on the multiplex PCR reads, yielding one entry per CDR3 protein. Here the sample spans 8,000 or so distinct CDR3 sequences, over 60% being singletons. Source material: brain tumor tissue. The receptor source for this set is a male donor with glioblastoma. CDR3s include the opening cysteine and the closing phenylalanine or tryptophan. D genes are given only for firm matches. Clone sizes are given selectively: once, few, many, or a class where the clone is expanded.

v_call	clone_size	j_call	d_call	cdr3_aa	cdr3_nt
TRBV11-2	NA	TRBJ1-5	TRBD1	CASSLGTGRGQPQHF	TGTGCCAGCAGCTTAGGGACAGGGAGGGGTCAGCCCCAGCATTTT
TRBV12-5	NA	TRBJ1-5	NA	CASGPNAGTNQPQHF	TGTGCTAGTGGTCCAAACGCGGGAACAAATCAGCCCCAGCATTTT
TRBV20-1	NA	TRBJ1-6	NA	CSARGRGSVNSPLYF	TGTAGTGCTAGAGGGCGGGGTTCCGTAAATTCACCCCTCTACTTT
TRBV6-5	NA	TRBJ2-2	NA	CASSYLPGVSTGELLF	TGTGCCAGCAGTTACTTGCCAGGGGTGAGCACCGGGGAGCTGCTTTTT
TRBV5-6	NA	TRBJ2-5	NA	CDSSLEEGEAQYF	TGTGACAGCAGCCTGGAGGAAGGAGAGGCCCAGTACTTC
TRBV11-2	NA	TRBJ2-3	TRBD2	CASSFRLAGFTDTQYF	TGTGCCAGCAGCTTCCGACTAGCGGGATTCACAGATACGCAGTATTTT
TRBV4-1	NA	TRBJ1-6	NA	CASQNLASGDSPLHF	TGCGCCAGCCAAAACCTGGCATCTGGGGACTCACCCCTTCACTTT
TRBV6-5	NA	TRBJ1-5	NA	CASSPGDLGNQPQHF	TGTGCCAGCAGTCCAGGGGATTTGGGCAATCAGCCCCAGCATTTT
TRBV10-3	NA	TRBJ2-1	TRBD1	CAISGQGETGSYGEQFF	TGTGCCATCAGTGGCCAGGGGGAGACGGGCTCCTACGGTGAGCAGTTCTTC
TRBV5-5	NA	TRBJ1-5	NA	CAGTTSGQQGSAPAF	TGTGCCGGCACTACCTCTGGACAGCAAGGGAGCGCCCCAGCATTT
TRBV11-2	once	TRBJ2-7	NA	CASRGFDYEQYF	TGTGCCAGCCGGGGGTTCGACTACGAGCAGTACTTC
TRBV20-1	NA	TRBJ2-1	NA	CSAPEGSGYNEQFF	TGCAGTGCTCCCGAAGGGTCGGGATACAATGAGCAGTTCTTC
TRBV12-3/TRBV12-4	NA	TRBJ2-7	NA	CASSFNTPYYEQYF	TGTGCCAGCAGTTTCAACACCCCCTACTACGAGCAGTACTTC
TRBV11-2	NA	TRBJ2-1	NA	CASRGNEQFF	TGTGCCAGCAGGGGGAATGAGCAGTTCTTC
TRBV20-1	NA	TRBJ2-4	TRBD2	CSARVGEGAKNIQYF	TGCAGTGCTAGAGTAGGGGAGGGCGCCAAAAACATTCAGTACTTC
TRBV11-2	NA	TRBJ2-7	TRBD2	CASGLAYEQYF	TGTGCCAGCGGACTAGCCTACGAGCAGTACTTC
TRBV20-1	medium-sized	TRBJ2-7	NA	CSARVRNSYEQYF	TGCAGTGCTAGAGTTAGGAACTCCTACGAGCAGTACTTC
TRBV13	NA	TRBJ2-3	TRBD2	CASSFKRGAGDTQYF	TGTGCCAGCAGCTTCAAGCGGGGGGCAGGGGATACGCAGTATTTT
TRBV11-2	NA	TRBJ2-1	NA	CASSLRGYNEQFF	TGTGCCAGCAGCTTACGTGGGTACAATGAGCAGTTCTTC
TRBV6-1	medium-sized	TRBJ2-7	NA	CASSEGYEQYF	TGTGCCAGCAGTGAGGGCTACGAGCAGTACTTC
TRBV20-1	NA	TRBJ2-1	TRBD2	CSASRPGLAMNEQFF	TGCAGTGCTAGTCGACCGGGACTAGCAATGAATGAGCAGTTCTTC
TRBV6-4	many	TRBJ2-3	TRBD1	CASSEFPDRGGIPDTQYF	TGTGCCAGCAGTGAATTTCCGGACAGGGGAGGAATCCCAGATACGCAGTATTTT
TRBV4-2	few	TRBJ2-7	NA	CASSLHPGPYEQYF	TGTGCCAGCAGCCTACATCCAGGGCCCTACGAGCAGTACTTC
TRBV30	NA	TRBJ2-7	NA	CAWSGGIGAGYELYF	TGTGCCTGGAGTGGAGGGATAGGGGCCGGCTACGAGCTGTACTTC
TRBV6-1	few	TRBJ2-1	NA	CASSVDQSSYNEQFF	TGTGCCAGCAGTGTCGACCAGAGCTCCTACAATGAGCAGTTCTTC
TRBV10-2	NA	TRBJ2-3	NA	CTGSEAGAGAGTQYF	TGCACCGGCAGTGAGGCAGGGGCCGGGGCAGGTACGCAGTATTTT
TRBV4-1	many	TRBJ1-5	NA	CASSLTSGSSNQPQHF	TGCGCCAGCAGCCTCACGTCAGGGTCTAGCAATCAGCCCCAGCATTTT
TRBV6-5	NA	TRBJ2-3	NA	CASRLTRWATQYF	TGTGCCAGCAGACTAACAAGGTGGGCTACGCAGTATTTT
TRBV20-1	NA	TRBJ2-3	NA	CSALPAAGTDTQYF	TGCAGTGCCCTCCCCGCTGCTGGCACAGATACGCAGTATTTT
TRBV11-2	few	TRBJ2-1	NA	CASSFSRTGSNEQFF	TGTGCCAGCAGCTTTAGTCGTACAGGATCCAATGAGCAGTTCTTC
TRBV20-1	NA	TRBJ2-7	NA	CSARSPPPSRAYEQYF	TGCAGTGCTAGATCCCCCCCCCCTTCCCGGGCGTACGAGCAGTACTTC
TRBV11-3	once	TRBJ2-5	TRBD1	CASSRSGAGGTQYF	TGTGCCAGCAGCCGATCGGGCGCAGGGGGGACCCAGTACTTC
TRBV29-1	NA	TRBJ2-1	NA	CSVRDGRGNEQFF	TGCAGCGTTAGGGACGGCAGGGGCAATGAGCAGTTCTTC
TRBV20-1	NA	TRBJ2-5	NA	CSATIWGAQETQYF	TGCAGTGCTACCATTTGGGGGGCACAAGAGACCCAGTACTTC
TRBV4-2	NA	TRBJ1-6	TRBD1	CASSDRQGGNSPLHF	TGTGCCAGCAGCGACAGACAGGGAGGCAATTCACCCCTCCACTTT
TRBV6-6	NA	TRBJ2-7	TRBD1	CASSTPTGTSYEQCF	TGTGCCAGCAGTACCCCGACAGGGACCTCCTACGAGCAGTGCTTC